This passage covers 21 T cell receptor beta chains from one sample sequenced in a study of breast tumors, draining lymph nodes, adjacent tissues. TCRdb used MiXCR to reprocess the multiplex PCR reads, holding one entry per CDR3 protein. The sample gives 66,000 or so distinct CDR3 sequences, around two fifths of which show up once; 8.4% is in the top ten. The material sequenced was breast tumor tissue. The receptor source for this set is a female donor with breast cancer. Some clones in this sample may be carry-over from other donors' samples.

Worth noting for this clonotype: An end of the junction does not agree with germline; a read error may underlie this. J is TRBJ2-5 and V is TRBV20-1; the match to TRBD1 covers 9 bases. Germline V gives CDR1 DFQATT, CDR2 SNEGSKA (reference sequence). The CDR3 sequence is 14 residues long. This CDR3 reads CSAPDRGTRENQYF. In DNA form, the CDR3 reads TGCAGTGCACCCGACAGGGGGACCAGAGAGAACCAGTACTTC.

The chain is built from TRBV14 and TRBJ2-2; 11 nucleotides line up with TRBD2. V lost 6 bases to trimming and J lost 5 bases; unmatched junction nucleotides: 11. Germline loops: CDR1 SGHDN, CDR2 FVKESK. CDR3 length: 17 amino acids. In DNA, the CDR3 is TGTGCCAGCAGTCAACTAGCGGGAGACAGGGGGACCGGGGAGCTGTTTTTT. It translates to CASSQLAGDRGTGELFF.

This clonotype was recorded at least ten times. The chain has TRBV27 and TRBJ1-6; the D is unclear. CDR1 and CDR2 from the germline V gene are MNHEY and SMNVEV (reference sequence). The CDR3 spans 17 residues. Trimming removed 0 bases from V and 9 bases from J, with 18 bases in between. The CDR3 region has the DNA TGTGCCAGCAGTTTATCGGTTGTGAAGGGTATTAGTTCACCCCTCCACTTT. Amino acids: CASSLSVVKGISSPLHF.

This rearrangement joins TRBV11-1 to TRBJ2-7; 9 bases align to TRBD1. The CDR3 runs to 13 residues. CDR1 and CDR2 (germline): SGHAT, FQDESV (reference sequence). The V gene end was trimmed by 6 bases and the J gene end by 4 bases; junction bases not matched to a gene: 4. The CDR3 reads CASRDRGYYEQYF. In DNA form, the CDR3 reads TGTGCCAGCAGGGACAGGGGTTATTACGAGCAGTACTTC.

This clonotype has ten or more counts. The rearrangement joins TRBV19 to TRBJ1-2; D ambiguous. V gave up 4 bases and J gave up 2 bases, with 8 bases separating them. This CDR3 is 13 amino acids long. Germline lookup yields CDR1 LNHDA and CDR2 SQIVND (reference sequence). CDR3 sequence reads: CASSNGRNYGYTF. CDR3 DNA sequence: TGTGCCAGTAGTAATGGCAGGAACTATGGCTACACCTTC.

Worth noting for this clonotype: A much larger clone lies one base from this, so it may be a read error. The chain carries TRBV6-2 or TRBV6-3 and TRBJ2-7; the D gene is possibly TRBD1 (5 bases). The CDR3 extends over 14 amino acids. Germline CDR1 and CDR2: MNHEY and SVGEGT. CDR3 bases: TGTGCCAGCAGTTACAACAGGAGACTCTACGAGCAGCACTTC. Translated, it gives CASSYNRRLYEQHF.

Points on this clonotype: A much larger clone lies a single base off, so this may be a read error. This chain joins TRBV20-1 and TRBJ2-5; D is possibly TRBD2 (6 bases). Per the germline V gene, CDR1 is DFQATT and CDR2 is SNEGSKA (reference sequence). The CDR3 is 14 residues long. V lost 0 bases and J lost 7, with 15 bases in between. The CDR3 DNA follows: TGCAGTGCTAGAGATGGGCGGACTACCGGGACCCAGTACTTC. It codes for CSARDGRTTGTQYF.

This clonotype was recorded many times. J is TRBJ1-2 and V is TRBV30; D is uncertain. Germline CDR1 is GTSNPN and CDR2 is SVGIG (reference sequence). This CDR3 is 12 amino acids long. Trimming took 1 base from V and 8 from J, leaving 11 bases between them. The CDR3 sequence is CAWSAGPTGYTF. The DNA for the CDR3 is TGTGCCTGGAGTGCAGGCCCCACAGGCTACACCTTC.

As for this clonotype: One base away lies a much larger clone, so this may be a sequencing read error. The CDR3 region has the DNA TGTGCCAGCAGTTTGGAGGGTACCAGTGAGCAGTTCTTC. Its translation: CASSLEGTSEQFF. The chain couples TRBV6-1 to TRBJ2-1, with D possibly TRBD2 on 6 matching bases. V lost 5 bases and J 9 bases, leaving 14 bases between the germline ends. CDR1 and CDR2 from the germline V gene are MNHNS and SASEGT. The CDR3 is 13 amino acids.

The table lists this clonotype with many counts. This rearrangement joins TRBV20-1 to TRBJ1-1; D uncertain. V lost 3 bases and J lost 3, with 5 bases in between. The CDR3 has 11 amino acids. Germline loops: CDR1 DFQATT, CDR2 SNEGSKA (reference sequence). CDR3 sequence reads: CSARLHTEAFF. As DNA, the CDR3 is TGCAGTGCTAGGCTACACACTGAAGCTTTCTTT.

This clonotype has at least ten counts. The CDR3 DNA reads as TGTGCCAGCAGTTCCCGGACAGGGAACACTGAAGCTTTCTTT. Encoded protein: CASSSRTGNTEAFF. This chain joins TRBV6-6 and TRBJ1-1; 7 bases align to TRBD1. J lost 1 base, V lost 4 bases, and 3 bases had no gene match. The CDR3 contains 14 residues. The V gene's germline CDR1 is MNHNY and CDR2 SVGAGI (reference sequence).

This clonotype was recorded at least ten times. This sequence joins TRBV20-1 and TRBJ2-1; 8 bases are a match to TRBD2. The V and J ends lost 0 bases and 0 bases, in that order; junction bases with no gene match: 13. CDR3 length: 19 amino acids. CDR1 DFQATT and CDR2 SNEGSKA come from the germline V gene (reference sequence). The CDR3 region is CSARDWSGSRSRSYNEQFF. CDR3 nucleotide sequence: TGCAGTGCTAGAGATTGGAGCGGGAGCAGGTCTCGCTCCTACAATGAGCAGTTCTTC.

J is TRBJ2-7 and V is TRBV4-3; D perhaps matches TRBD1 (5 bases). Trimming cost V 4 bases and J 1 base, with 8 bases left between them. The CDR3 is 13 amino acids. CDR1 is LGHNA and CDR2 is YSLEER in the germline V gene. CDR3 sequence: CASSPGISYEQYF. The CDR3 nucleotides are TGCGCCAGCAGCCCAGGGATTTCCTACGAGCAGTACTTC.

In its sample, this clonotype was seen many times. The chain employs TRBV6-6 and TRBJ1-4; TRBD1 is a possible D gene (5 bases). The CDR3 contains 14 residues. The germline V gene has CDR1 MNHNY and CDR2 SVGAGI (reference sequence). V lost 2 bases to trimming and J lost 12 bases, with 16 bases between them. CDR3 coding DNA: TGTGCCAGCAGTTACGGGACGGTAAAGGAAGAACTGTTTTTT. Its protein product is CASSYGTVKEELFF.

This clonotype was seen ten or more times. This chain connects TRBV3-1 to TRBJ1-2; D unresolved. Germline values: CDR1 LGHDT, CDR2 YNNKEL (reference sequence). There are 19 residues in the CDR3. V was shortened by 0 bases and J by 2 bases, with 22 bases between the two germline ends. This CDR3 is CASSQDSGTGRTLNYGYTF. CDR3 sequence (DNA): TGTGCCAGCAGCCAAGATTCGGGTACGGGCAGAACGCTAAACTATGGCTACACCTTC.

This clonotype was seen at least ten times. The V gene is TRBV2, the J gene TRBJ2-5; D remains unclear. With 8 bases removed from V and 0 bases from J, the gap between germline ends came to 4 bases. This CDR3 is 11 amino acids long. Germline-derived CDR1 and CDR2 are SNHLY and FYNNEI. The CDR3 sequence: CASAYQETQYF. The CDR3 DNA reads TGTGCCAGCGCGTACCAAGAGACCCAGTACTTC.

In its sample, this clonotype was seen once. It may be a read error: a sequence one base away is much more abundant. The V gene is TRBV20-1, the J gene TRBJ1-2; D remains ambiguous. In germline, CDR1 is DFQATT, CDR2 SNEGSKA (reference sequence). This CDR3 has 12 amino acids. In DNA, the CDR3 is TGCAGTGCCCTAAAGGGTGCCTATGGCTCCAGCTTC. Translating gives CSALKGAYGSSF.

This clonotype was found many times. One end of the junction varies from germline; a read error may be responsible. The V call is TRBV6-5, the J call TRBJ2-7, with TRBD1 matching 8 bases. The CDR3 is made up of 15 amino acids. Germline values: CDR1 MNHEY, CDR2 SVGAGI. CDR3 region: CASSHSWTGLYEQYF. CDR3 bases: TGTGCCAGCAGTCACTCGTGGACAGGGCTCTACGAGCAGTACTTC.

The CDR3 spells CASSSLDGRANYGYTF. The DNA for the CDR3 is TGTGCCAGCAGCTCCCTGGACGGGAGGGCAAACTATGGCTACACCTTC. The chain joins TRBV7-9 to TRBJ1-2; D uncertain. The germline V and J ends were trimmed by 4 bases and 2 bases, with 17 bases remaining between them. In germline, CDR1 is SEHNR, CDR2 FQNEAQ (reference sequence). The CDR3 sequence is 16 residues long.

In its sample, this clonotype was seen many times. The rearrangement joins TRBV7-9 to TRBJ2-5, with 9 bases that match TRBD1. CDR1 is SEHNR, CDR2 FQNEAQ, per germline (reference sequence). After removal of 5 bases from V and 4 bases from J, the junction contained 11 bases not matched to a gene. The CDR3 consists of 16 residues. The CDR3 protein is CASSPWGQGHTETQYF. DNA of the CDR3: TGTGCCAGCAGCCCATGGGGACAGGGACATACAGAGACCCAGTACTTC.

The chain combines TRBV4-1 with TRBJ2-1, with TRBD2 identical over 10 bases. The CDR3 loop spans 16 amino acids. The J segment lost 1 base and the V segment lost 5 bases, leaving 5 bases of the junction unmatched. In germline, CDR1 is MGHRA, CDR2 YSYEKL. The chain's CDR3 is CASSGAGGISYNEQFF. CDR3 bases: TGCGCCAGCAGCGGAGCGGGAGGGATTTCCTACAATGAGCAGTTCTTC.